This note documents a single T cell receptor beta chain sequence. The antigen remains unidentified. This specimen comes from a study of T cell responses to AZD1222 COVID-19 vaccine. The V gene's germline CDR1 is LNHNV and CDR2 YYDKDF (reference sequence). This CDR3 contains 15 residues. V was pared by 0 bases and J by 4 bases, with 12 bases between. Using immunoSEQ multiplex PCR, the repertoire was profiled, and TCRdb retains in-frame clones only, with some absent. This table holds some 200,000 clones, 90% to 95% found once. The study, taken as a whole, reports: Mapped onto spike, vaccine-associated CD4 TCRs spanned it and were dominant at 160-218 and 743-854. Reportedly, nearly half the spike-specific TCRs target unmutated variant regions. Mostly white British, mostly female donors; authors suggested clonal diversity may be underestimated. Increased Spike-specific TCR breadth and depth were observed after two AZD1222 doses.

This chain uses TRBV15 with TRBJ1-2; D is unclear. The TCR was taken from an adult in good health. The sequencing used peripheral blood, collected on day 0 of MenACWY control vaccination. The CDR3 region has the DNA TGTGCCACCAGCAGAGATCGCGTCTCGACCTATGGCTACACCTTC. The encoded protein is CATSRDRVSTYGYTF.